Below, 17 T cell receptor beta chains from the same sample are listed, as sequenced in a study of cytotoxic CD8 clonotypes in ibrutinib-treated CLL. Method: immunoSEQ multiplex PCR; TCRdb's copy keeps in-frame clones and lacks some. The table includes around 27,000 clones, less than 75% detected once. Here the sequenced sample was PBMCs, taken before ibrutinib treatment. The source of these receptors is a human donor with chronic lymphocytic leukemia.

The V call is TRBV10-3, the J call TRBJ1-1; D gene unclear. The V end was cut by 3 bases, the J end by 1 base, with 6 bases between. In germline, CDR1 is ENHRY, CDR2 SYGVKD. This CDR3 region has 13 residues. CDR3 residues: CAISEDQNTEAFF. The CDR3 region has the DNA TGTGCCATCAGTGAAGATCAGAACACTGAAGCTTTCTTT.

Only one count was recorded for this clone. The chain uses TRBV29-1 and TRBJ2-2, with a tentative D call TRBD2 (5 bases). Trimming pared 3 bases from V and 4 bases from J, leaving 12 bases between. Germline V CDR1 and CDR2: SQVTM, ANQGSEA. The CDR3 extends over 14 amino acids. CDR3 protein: CSVELRAGTGELFF. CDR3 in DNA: TGCAGCGTTGAGCTGCGTGCGGGCACCGGGGAGCTGTTTTTT.

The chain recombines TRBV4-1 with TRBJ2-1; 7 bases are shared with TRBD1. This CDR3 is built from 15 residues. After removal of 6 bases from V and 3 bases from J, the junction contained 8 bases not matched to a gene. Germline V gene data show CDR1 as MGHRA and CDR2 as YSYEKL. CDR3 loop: CASRRDSIIYNEQFF. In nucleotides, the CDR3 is TGCGCCAGCAGACGGGACAGCATTATCTACAATGAGCAGTTCTTC.

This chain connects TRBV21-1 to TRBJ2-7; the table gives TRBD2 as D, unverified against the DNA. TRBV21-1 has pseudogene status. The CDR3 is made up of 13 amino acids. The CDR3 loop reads CARKPVGGYEQYF. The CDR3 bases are TGTGCCAGGAAACCTGTTGGGGGGTACGAGCAGTACTTC.

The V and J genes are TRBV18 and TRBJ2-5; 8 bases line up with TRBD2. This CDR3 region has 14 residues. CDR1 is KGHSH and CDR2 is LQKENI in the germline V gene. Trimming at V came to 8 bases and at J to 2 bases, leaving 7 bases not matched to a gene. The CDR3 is CASHLAGVQETQYF. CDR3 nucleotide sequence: TGTGCCAGCCATCTAGCGGGCGTGCAAGAGACCCAGTACTTC. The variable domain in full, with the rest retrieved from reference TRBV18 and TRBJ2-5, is NAGVMQNPRHLVRRRGQEARLRCSPMKGHSHVYWYRQLPEEGLKFMVYLQKENIIDESGMPKERFSAEFPKEGPSILRIQQVVRGDSAAYFCASHLAGVQETQYFGPGTRLLVL.

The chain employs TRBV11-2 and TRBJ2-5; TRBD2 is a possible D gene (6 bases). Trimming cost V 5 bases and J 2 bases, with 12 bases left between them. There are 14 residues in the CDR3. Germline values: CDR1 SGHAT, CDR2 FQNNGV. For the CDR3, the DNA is TGTGCCAGCAGCCCGGTTGGGGGGCAAGAGACCCAGTACTTC. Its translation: CASSPVGGQETQYF.

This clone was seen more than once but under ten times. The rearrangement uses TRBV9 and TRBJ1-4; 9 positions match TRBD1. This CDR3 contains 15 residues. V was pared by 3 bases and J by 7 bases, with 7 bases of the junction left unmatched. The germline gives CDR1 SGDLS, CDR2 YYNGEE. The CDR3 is CASSERTGAGEKLFF. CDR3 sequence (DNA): TGTGCCAGCAGCGAAAGGACAGGGGCGGGTGAAAAACTGTTTTTT.

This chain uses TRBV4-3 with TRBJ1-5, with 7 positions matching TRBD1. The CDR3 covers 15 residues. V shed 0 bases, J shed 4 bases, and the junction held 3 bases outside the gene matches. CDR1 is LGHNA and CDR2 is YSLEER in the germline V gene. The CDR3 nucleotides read TGCGCCAGCAGCCAAGATGAGGGACAGAATCAGCCCCAGCATTTT. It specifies CASSQDEGQNQPQHF.

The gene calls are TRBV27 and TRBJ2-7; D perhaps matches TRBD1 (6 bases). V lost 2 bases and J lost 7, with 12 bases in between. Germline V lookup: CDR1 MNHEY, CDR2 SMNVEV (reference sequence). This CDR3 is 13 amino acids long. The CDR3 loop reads CASSLGQSREQYF. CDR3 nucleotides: TGTGCCAGCAGTTTAGGACAGAGCCGGGAGCAGTACTTC.

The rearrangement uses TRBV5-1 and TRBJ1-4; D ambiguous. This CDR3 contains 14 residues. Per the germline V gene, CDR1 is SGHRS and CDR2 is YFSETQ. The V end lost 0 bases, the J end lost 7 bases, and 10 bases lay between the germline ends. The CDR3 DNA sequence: TGCGCCAGCAGCTTGGCTGGGGTTTCTGAAAAACTGTTTTTT. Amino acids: CASSLAGVSEKLFF.

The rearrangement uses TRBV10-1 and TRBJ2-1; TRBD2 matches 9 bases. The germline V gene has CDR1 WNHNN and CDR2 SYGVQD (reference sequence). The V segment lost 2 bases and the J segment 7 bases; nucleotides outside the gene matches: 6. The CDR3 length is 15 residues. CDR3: CASSEAGGLGNEQFF. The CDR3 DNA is TGCGCCAGCAGTGAGGCGGGGGGGCTGGGGAATGAGCAGTTCTTC.

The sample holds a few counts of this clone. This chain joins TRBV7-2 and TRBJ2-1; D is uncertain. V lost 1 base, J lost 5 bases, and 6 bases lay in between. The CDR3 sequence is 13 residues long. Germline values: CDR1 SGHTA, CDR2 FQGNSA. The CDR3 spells CASSLDFNNEQFF. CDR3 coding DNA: TGTGCCAGCAGCTTAGACTTCAACAATGAGCAGTTCTTC.

As DNA, the CDR3 is TGTGCCAGCAGCTCACCCGTAACTAGCGGGAGGGGCTCCTACAATGAGCAGTTCTTC. Its protein product is CASSSPVTSGRGSYNEQFF. This sequence joins TRBV7-2 and TRBJ2-1, with 13 nucleotides matching TRBD2. This CDR3 contains 19 residues. Per germline, CDR1 SGHTA and CDR2 FQGNSA. With 4 bases clipped from V and 0 bases from J, the junction kept 9 bases outside the gene matches.

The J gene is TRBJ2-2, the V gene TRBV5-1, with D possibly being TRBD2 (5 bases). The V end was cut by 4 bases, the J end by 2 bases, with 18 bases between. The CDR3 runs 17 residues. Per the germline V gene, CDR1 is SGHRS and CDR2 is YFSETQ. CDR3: CASSTQSAGLNTGELFF. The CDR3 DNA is TGCGCCAGCAGCACACAAAGTGCGGGTCTTAACACCGGGGAGCTGTTTTTT. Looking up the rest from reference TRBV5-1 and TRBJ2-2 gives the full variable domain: KAGVTQTPRYLIKTRGQQVTLSCSPISGHRSVSWYQQTPGQGLQFLFEYFSETQRNKGNFPGRFSGRQFSNSRSEMNVSTLELGDSALYLCASSTQSAGLNTGELFFGEGSRLTVL.

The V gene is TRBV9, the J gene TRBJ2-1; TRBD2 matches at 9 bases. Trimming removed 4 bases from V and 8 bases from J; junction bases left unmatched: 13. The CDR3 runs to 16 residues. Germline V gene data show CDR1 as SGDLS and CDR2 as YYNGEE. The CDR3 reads CASSTPLAGGLHEQFF. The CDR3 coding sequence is TGTGCCAGCAGCACCCCCTTGGCGGGGGGGCTACATGAGCAGTTCTTC.

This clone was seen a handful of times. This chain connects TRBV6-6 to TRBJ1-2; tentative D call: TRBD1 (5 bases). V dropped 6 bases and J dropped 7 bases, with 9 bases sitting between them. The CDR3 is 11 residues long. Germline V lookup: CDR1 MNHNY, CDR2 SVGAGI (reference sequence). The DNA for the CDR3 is TGTGCCAGCAGCATGGGGGTTGGCTACACCTTC. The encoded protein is CASSMGVGYTF.

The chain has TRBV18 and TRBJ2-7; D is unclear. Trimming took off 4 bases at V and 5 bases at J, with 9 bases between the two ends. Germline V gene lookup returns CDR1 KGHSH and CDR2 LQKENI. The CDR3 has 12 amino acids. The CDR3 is CASSRGSHEQYF. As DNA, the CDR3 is TGTGCCAGCTCACGTGGCAGTCACGAGCAGTACTTC.